The present T cell receptor beta chain was sequenced within a study of B cell selection in AIRE deficiency (dated by TCRdb to the late 2010s). Describing the broader study: TCRbeta repertoires of sorted blood CD4+ conventional T cells and regulatory T cells were compared between AIRE-deficient patients and healthy controls. The TCR-sequenced cohort comprised roughly 5 AIRE-deficient APECED patients and roughly 5 healthy control donors. Findings and caveats that apply to the study as a whole: Sequencing covered only TCRbeta chains, and 36.6% of shared healthy-donor Treg sequences were also present in healthy Tconv, possibly due to differing TCRalpha chains. In terms of TCRBV gene usage, CDR3 length and TCR diversity, Tconv and Treg cells from AIRE-deficient patients looked similar to Tconv and Treg cells from healthy donors. Shorter CDR3s were found in shared Treg sequences, reflecting a bias toward rearrangements containing few non-templated nucleotide insertions. Among around 3,500 shared Treg TCRbeta sequences, 30% to 40% were found to be shared only among healthy donors and 8.5% to 10% only among patients, suggesting that Treg selection is less efficient in the absence of AIRE. About 29% of the Treg TCRbeta sequences shared among healthy donors turned up in patient Tconv cells, suggesting that Treg-biased clones are diverted into the Tconv compartment.

Sequences KGHSH (CDR1) and LQKENI (CDR2) are obtained from the germline V gene. The CDR3 has 14 amino acids, counting the end cysteine and phenylalanine. The only DNA kept is the CDR3, 42 bases in frame from the first base. Clipping removes 8 bases from V and 5 bases from J, with 5 as the unmatched junction base count. Conventional CD4 T cells were sorted as CD4+CD127+ cells. The control samples were obtained from healthy donors who were not related to the patients. A FACSAria flow cytometer was used to sort the Tconv and Treg cells intended for TCRbeta sequencing. Sorted cells were collected in 5-ml round-bottom polystyrene tubes, and dry cell pellets were stored frozen at -80 degrees C prior to sequencing. The immunoSEQ platform was used to sequence the TCRbeta chains. The authors' pipeline ran thus. Roughly 110,000 distinct in-frame TCRbeta sequences from patients and 130,000 to 150,000 from healthy donors were obtained from pooled conventional T cell repertoires. Treg TCRbeta sequences shared by two or more individuals were defined as public, and these public Treg TCRbeta sequences were subsequently searched for in Tconv repertoires. Differences between groups were assessed using Mann-Whitney U tests with Bonferroni-Dunn correction in GraphPad Prism 7.03. TCRdb provides this immuneACCESS table in a form limited to in-frame rearrangements. Some clones are lacking; in checked studies, under half of them reflect an unresolved V gene, and why the rest are absent is not known. That table furnishes V, J and clone size, whereas the DNA furnished D and trimming. The sample has some 25,000 clones on record, around 95% of them singletons. The ten largest clones add up to around 0.23% of the sample.

A note on this clone: This clone's antigen is unknown. Base qualities were left out, and no much larger clone turns up one base away.

The material sequenced was CD4+CD127+ conventional T cells sorted from PBMCs. The rearranged chain carries TRBV18 and TRBJ2-5; 13 central bases correspond to TRBD2. This TCR was recovered from a human donor in good health. The CDR3 loop reads CASPEGLAGETQYF. The bases read TGTGCCAGCCCTGAGGGACTAGCGGGGGAGACCCAGTACTTC. Supplemented by the reference TRBV18 and TRBJ2-5 proteins around the CDR3, the complete variable domain is NAGVMQNPRHLVRRRGQEARLRCSPMKGHSHVYWYRQLPEEGLKFMVYLQKENIIDESGMPKERFSAEFPKEGPSILRIQQVVRGDSAAYFCASPEGLAGETQYFGPGTRLLVL.